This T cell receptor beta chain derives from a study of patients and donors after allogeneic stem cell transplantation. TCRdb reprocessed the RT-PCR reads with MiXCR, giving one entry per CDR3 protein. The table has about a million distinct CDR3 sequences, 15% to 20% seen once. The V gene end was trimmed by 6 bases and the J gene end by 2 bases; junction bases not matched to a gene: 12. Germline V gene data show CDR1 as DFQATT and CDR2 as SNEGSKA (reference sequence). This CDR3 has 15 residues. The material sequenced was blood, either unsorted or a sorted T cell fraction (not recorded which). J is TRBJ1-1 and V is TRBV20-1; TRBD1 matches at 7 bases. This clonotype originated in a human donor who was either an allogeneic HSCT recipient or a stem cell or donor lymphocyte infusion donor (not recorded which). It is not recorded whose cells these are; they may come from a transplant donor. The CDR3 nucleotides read TGCAGTGCCGTAGAGGGGGCGCGAAGAAACACTGAAGCTTTCTTT. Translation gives CSAVEGARRNTEAFF.